The 18 T cell receptor beta chains below were found in one sample sequenced in a study of OX40 agonist ivuxolimab in advanced cancers. Measured with immunoSEQ multiplex PCR; TCRdb has only the in-frame clones, and not every one. The repertoire holds some 46,000 clones, roughly nine tenths seen once, with 10% to 15% in the top ten. The material was CD4+ or CD8+ T cells sorted from blood, obtained in a trial of the OX40 agonist ivuxolimab. These receptors originate from an adult with an advanced solid tumor such as melanoma, head and neck, liver or kidney cancer.

The chain links TRBV27 to TRBJ1-4; D not certain. Trimming took 5 bases from V and 3 from J, leaving 16 bases between them. Germline CDR1 is MNHEY and CDR2 is SMNVEV (reference sequence). The CDR3 totals 16 residues. CDR3 loop: CASSPLTRGPNEKLFF. CDR3 bases: TGTGCCAGCAGTCCGTTGACCCGAGGGCCTAATGAAAAACTGTTTTTT.

This clone was picked up a small number of times. The chain couples TRBV9 to TRBJ1-1; D call uncertain. Trimming took 0 bases from V and 4 from J, leaving 7 bases between them. This CDR3 is built from 13 residues. The germline V gene encodes CDR1 SGDLS and CDR2 YYNGEE. The CDR3, as DNA: TGTGCCAGCAGCGTAGTTTGGGGCACTGAAGCTTTCTTT. It yields the protein CASSVVWGTEAFF.

The chain combines TRBV4-2 with TRBJ1-2, with TRBD1 matching over 9 bases. Germline CDR1 reads LGHNA; CDR2 reads YNFKEQ. The CDR3 totals 17 residues. The V segment lost 1 base and the J segment 4 bases; nucleotides outside the gene matches: 10. CDR3 coding DNA: TGTGCCAGCAGCCAAGGGGGACAGGGTTCGCCTAGCTATGGCTACACCTTC. Translating gives CASSQGGQGSPSYGYTF.

The chain uses TRBV7-2 and TRBJ2-7; 8 bases fit TRBD2. Germline V gene data show CDR1 as SGHTA and CDR2 as FQGNSA. Germline trimming cut 3 bases from V and 6 bases from J; bases unmatched to any gene: 10. The CDR3 has 15 amino acids. CDR3 protein: CASSFGLAGPTEQYF. Written as DNA, the CDR3 is TGTGCCAGCAGCTTTGGTCTAGCGGGCCCCACCGAGCAGTACTTC.

This sequence joins TRBV5-4 and TRBJ2-7; unclear D gene. V was clipped by 0 bases and J by 2 bases, with 3 bases between them. This CDR3 has 12 amino acids. Germline V lookup: CDR1 SGHNT, CDR2 YYREEE (reference sequence). CDR3 amino acids: CASSLAPYEQYF. The DNA for the CDR3 is TGTGCCAGCAGCTTGGCCCCCTACGAGCAGTACTTC.

As for this clone: Its ends do not fully match the called genes, so a read error is possible. The V gene is TRBV6-1, the J gene TRBJ2-2, with TRBD2 matching 7 bases. From germline, CDR1 is MNHNS and CDR2 SASEGT. The CDR3 loop spans 14 amino acids. CDR3 nucleotide sequence: TGTGCCACGGGGAGGGGCGCGAGGCACCGGGGAGCTGTTTTT. It specifies CATGRGARHRGAVF.

This rearrangement joins TRBV9 to TRBJ1-5, with D maybe TRBD1 (6 bases). This CDR3 contains 11 residues. The germline V gene has CDR1 SGDLS and CDR2 YYNGEE. With 7 bases removed from V and 6 bases from J, the gap between germline ends came to 8 bases. This CDR3 reads CASGGGQPQHF. CDR3 coding DNA: TGTGCCAGCGGGGGCGGTCAGCCCCAGCATTTT.

This clone was picked up a small number of times. The CDR3 loop reads CASTQLSEARINTEAFF. The CDR3 coding sequence is TGTGCCAGCACACAATTGTCGGAGGCCCGAATTAACACTGAAGCTTTCTTT. The chain links TRBV9 to TRBJ1-1, with no clear D. The length of the CDR3 is 17 residues. Germline V lookup: CDR1 SGDLS, CDR2 YYNGEE. V lost 6 bases to trimming and J lost 2 bases, with 23 bases between them.

The chain has TRBV10-2 and TRBJ2-7; 12 nucleotides align to TRBD2. Unmatched junction bases numbered 9, after V lost 7 bases and J lost 5 bases. The germline V gene has CDR1 WSHSY and CDR2 SAAADI. The CDR3 is 15 amino acids. CDR3 in DNA: TGCGCCAGCATCAATCTAGCGGGAGGGCCTCACGAGCAGTACTTC. Translated, it gives CASINLAGGPHEQYF.

The genes are TRBV15 and TRBJ1-2, with 7 bases that match TRBD1. From germline, CDR1 is LNHNV and CDR2 YYDKDF (reference sequence). This CDR3 region has 16 residues. Trimming at V came to 3 bases and at J to 3 bases, leaving 10 bases not matched to a gene. The CDR3 region has the DNA TGTGCCACCAGCAGGGCAGACAGGGACGATTACTATGGCTACACCTTC. Its protein product is CATSRADRDDYYGYTF.

The V call is TRBV27, the J call TRBJ1-1; TRBD1 aligns across 12 bases. With V trimmed by 5 bases and J by 6 bases, 4 bases remained unmatched. This CDR3 is built from 14 residues. The germline V gene encodes CDR1 MNHEY and CDR2 SMNVEV (reference sequence). The CDR3 here is CASSAGTGGPEAFF. In DNA form, the CDR3 reads TGTGCCAGCAGTGCCGGGACAGGGGGCCCTGAAGCTTTCTTT.

The chain uses TRBV4-1 and TRBJ1-4; tentative D call: TRBD1 (6 bases). Germline CDR1 MGHRA, CDR2 YSYEKL. V lost 4 bases and J 13 bases, leaving 13 bases between the germline ends. The CDR3 is made up of 12 amino acids. The CDR3 nucleotides are TGCGCCAGCAGCCGGACAGATAGTCGACTGTTTTTT. It encodes CASSRTDSRLFF.

This sequence joins TRBV19 and TRBJ2-2; 14 nucleotides align to TRBD2. Germline CDR1 is LNHDA and CDR2 is SQIVND (reference sequence). This CDR3 is built from 17 residues. Germline trimming cut 6 bases from V and 4 bases from J; bases unmatched to any gene: 7. The CDR3 loop is CASRMGLAGVGTGELFF. The CDR3 DNA reads as TGTGCCAGTAGGATGGGACTAGCGGGAGTGGGCACCGGGGAGCTGTTTTTT.

This clone is a singleton in its sample. This chain connects TRBV4-1 to TRBJ1-3; 10 bases are shared with TRBD1. Germline CDR1 is MGHRA and CDR2 is YSYEKL. V lost 2 bases and J lost 8; bases outside the gene matches: 9. This CDR3 is 16 amino acids long. The CDR3 nucleotides are TGCGCCAGCAGCCAACCCACCTCCGGGACAGGGGACACCATATATTTT. Encoded protein: CASSQPTSGTGDTIYF.

V and J are TRBV19 and TRBJ1-3; TRBD1 matches 7 bases. The J segment lost 0 bases and the V segment lost 6 bases, leaving 2 bases of the junction unmatched. This CDR3 is 14 amino acids long. Germline values: CDR1 LNHDA, CDR2 SQIVND (reference sequence). CDR3 sequence reads: CASRDRRSGNTIYF. The CDR3 DNA reads TGTGCCAGTAGGGACAGGCGCTCTGGAAACACCATATATTTT.

The chain uses TRBV19 and TRBJ2-3; D assignment may be TRBD1 or TRBD2 (5 bases each). The ends were cut back, 3 bases at V and 3 bases at J, with 19 bases in the middle. CDR3 length: 17 amino acids. Per the germline V gene, CDR1 is LNHDA and CDR2 is SQIVND (reference sequence). CDR3 sequence reads: CASSIPQGVLGTDTQYF. The CDR3 nucleotides read TGTGCCAGTAGTATTCCCCAGGGAGTCCTAGGTACAGATACGCAGTATTTT.

The CDR3 sequence: CASSDPGTGGELQETQYF. As DNA, the CDR3 is TGTGCCAGCAGCGATCCCGGGACAGGGGGCGAACTCCAAGAGACCCAGTACTTC. The V gene is TRBV9, the J gene TRBJ2-5; 12 bases map to TRBD1. The CDR3 spans 18 residues. V lost 3 bases and J lost 1; bases outside the gene matches: 10. CDR1 and CDR2 (germline): SGDLS, YYNGEE. Full variable domain (remainder filled in from reference TRBV9 and TRBJ2-5): DSGVTQTPKHLITATGQRVTLRCSPRSGDLSVYWYQQSLDQGLQFLIQYYNGEERAKGNILERFSAQQFPDLHSELNLSSLELGDSALYFCASSDPGTGGELQETQYFGPGTRLLVL.

The rearrangement links TRBV7-3 to TRBJ1-1; TRBD1 matches at 7 bases. This CDR3 contains 14 residues. The J segment lost 4 bases and the V segment lost 6 bases, leaving 8 bases of the junction unmatched. Per the germline V gene, CDR1 is SGHTA and CDR2 is FQGTGA. The CDR3 DNA sequence: TGTGCCAGCAGTCCCCCGGGACAGATCACTGAAGCTTTCTTT. Amino acids: CASSPPGQITEAFF.